This entry describes one TCR beta chain. TCRdb keeps only in-frame clones here, not all; method: immunoSEQ multiplex PCR. The sample records 700,000 or so clones, approximately 83% being singletons. The entry originates in a study of shared T cell receptors in the human thymus. Germline V CDR1 and CDR2: SGHDT, YYEEEE. The CDR3 runs 17 residues. With V trimmed by 0 bases and J by 6 bases, 11 bases remained unmatched. This sample also belongs to another study, concerning human thymus T cells.

The J gene is TRBJ2-3, the V gene TRBV5-6; TRBD1 matches at 9 bases. The sample was thymocytes. This clonotype was obtained from a girl under two years old with a congenital heart defect. CDR3 protein: CASSLAGNRGRVDTQYF. The CDR3 nucleotides are TGTGCCAGCAGCTTGGCGGGAAACAGGGGGCGCGTGGATACGCAGTATTTT.